This T cell receptor (beta chain) was documented in a study of blood T cell repertoires in COVID-19. Study in general: Donors in the United States, Italy and Spain gave samples during acute or convalescent COVID-19.

CDR3 length: 17 amino acids. Germline values: CDR1 SGHNT, CDR2 YYREEE (reference sequence). J lost 5 bases, V lost 4 bases, and 11 bases had no gene match. Generated by immunoSEQ multiplex PCR, the TCRdb table keeps only in-frame clones and is missing some. Of about 250,000 clones in the sample, around nine tenths were seen once. Sequenced material: peripheral blood. The receptor was isolated from a woman aged 60-75 years who had recovered from COVID-19. This chain uses TRBV5-4 with TRBJ2-5; 13 bases are a match to TRBD2. The CDR3 coding sequence is TGTGCCAGCAGCCTTCCCGTACTAGCGGGGGGGCGGGAGACCCAGTACTTC. Protein product: CASSLPVLAGGRETQYF.